The 24 T cell receptor beta chains listed next were all sequenced from one sample in a study of beta chain features in type 1 diabetes. Regarding the study as a whole: Type 1 diabetes patients had TCRB CDR3s that were shorter (moderately but significantly so) in all four CD4+ subsets.

The antigens these receptors bind are not known. Every bit of the isolated RNA underwent reverse transcription, so sequencing read expressed TCRB transcripts. The table came from immunoSEQ multiplex PCR; TCRdb's copy has only in-frame clones and leaves some out. The sample lists roughly 53,000 clones; about 40% were seen once. Specimen: Tregs from blood. These receptors originate from a young man with type 1 diabetes.

The gene calls are TRBV5-1 and TRBJ2-1; TRBD2 is a possible D gene (5 bases). The CDR3 has 13 residues. Trimming removed 4 bases from V and 5 bases from J, with 10 bases in between. The germline V gene has CDR1 SGHRS and CDR2 YFSETQ. CDR3 residues: CASSVLGDNEQFF. CDR3 nucleotide sequence: TGCGCCAGCAGCGTACTCGGGGACAATGAGCAGTTCTTC.

Only a few counts were recorded for this clone. This chain uses TRBV29-1 with TRBJ1-1; 8 bases map to TRBD1. CDR1 is SQVTM and CDR2 is ANQGSEA in the germline V gene. V shed 7 bases, J shed 1 base, and the junction held 2 bases outside the gene matches. CDR3 length: 12 residues. The CDR3 spells CSAGQGNTEAFF. CDR3 nucleotides: TGCAGCGCCGGACAGGGGAACACTGAAGCTTTCTTT.

The chain employs TRBV29-1 and TRBJ1-2; 7 positions match TRBD1. This CDR3 contains 12 residues. Germline loops: CDR1 SQVTM, CDR2 ANQGSEA. V was clipped by 7 bases and J by 4 bases; unmatched bases: 6. The CDR3 is CSDWGTAYGYTF. CDR3 coding DNA: TGCAGCGATTGGGGGACAGCCTATGGCTACACCTTC.

The J gene is TRBJ2-2, the V gene TRBV28; 7 bases match TRBD1. The CDR3 runs 15 residues. V was clipped by 7 bases and J by 4 bases; unmatched bases: 9. CDR1 is MDHEN and CDR2 is SYDVKM in the germline V gene. The CDR3 nucleotides read TGTGCCAGCACCCTGACAGGGTATAGCACCGGGGAGCTGTTTTTT. Its protein product is CASTLTGYSTGELFF.

This clone was counted between two and nine times. The chain carries TRBV5-6 and TRBJ2-5, with D maybe TRBD2 (5 bases). The ends were cut back, 4 bases at V and 4 bases at J, with 8 bases in the middle. The CDR3 runs 12 residues. The germline V gene encodes CDR1 SGHDT and CDR2 YYEEEE. DNA for the CDR3: TGTGCCAGCAGCCGGAGGAGAGAGACCCAGTACTTC. Translating it yields CASSRRRETQYF.

This clone was counted a few times. The gene calls are TRBV6-1 and TRBJ2-3; tentative D call: TRBD2 (6 bases). CDR3 length: 15 residues. Germline values: CDR1 MNHNS, CDR2 SASEGT. V was trimmed by 8 bases and J by 3 bases, leaving 18 bases between them. Written as DNA, the CDR3 is TGTGCCAGCCCTGGGACCGGGAGTAGGACAGATACGCAGTATTTT. This codes for CASPGTGSRTDTQYF.

This clone occurred a few times. V gene TRBV9 combines with J gene TRBJ2-7; 7 bases align to TRBD1. Germline CDR1 is SGDLS and CDR2 is YYNGEE. The CDR3 contains 12 residues. V gave up 3 bases and J gave up 6 bases; unmatched junction bases: 3. CDR3 region: CASSATGIEQYF. The CDR3 region has the DNA TGTGCCAGCAGCGCGACAGGGATCGAGCAGTACTTC.

The chain links TRBV5-6 to TRBJ2-1; TRBD2 matches at 10 bases. CDR3 length equals 19 residues. Germline lookup yields CDR1 SGHDT and CDR2 YYEEEE. V dropped 4 bases and J dropped 8; count of bases not matched to a gene: 21. The CDR3 region is CASSLRPYKAGGLSHEQFF. CDR3 in DNA: TGTGCCAGCAGCCTCCGACCTTACAAAGCGGGAGGGCTGAGCCATGAGCAGTTCTTC. Full variable domain (outside the CDR3, taken from reference TRBV5-6 and TRBJ2-1): DAGVTQSPTHLIKTRGQQVTLRCSPKSGHDTVSWYQQALGQGPQFIFQYYEEEERQRGNFPDRFSGHQFPNYSSELNVNALLLGDSALYLCASSLRPYKAGGLSHEQFFGPGTRLTVL.

The rearrangement links TRBV4-3 to TRBJ2-7; TRBD1 aligns across 8 bases. CDR1 is LGHNA, CDR2 YSLEER, per germline. Trimming at V came to 1 base and at J to 2 bases, leaving 7 bases not matched to a gene. The CDR3 sequence is 16 residues long. This chain's CDR3 is CASSQGTGTGPYEQYF. The CDR3 region has the DNA TGCGCCAGCAGCCAAGGAACTGGGACAGGTCCCTACGAGCAGTACTTC.

The V call is TRBV4-2, the J call TRBJ2-5; maybe TRBD2 (5 bases). CDR1 and CDR2 from the germline V gene are LGHNA and YNFKEQ. Trimming left V 1 base short and J 2 bases short, with 11 bases between. This CDR3 spans 15 amino acids. The CDR3 spells CASSQGSSAQETQYF. Written as DNA, the CDR3 is TGTGCCAGCAGCCAAGGGAGTAGCGCACAAGAGACCCAGTACTTC.

The CDR3 DNA reads TGTGCCAGCAGCCCCTCAGGTGTCCTGGTGGATGGCTACACCTTC. It translates to CASSPSGVLVDGYTF. This chain links TRBV7-3 with TRBJ1-2; no clear D. Trimming removed 5 bases at V and 6 bases at J, with 19 bases between. Germline-derived CDR1 and CDR2 are SGHTA and FQGTGA. CDR3 length: 15 residues.

This clone was detected a few times. The chain recombines TRBV6-4 with TRBJ2-1, with 8 bases matching TRBD1. Unmatched junction bases numbered 4, after V lost 6 bases and J lost 6 bases. CDR1 is MRHNA, CDR2 SNTAGT, per germline. This CDR3 is built from 13 residues. CDR3 DNA sequence: TGTGCCAGCAGCAAGCAGGGGGCCAATGAGCAGTTCTTC. Residues: CASSKQGANEQFF.

This chain's CDR3 is CASSQRTSALETQYF. CDR3 DNA: TGTGCCAGTAGTCAACGGACTAGCGCGTTGGAGACCCAGTACTTC. The rearrangement links TRBV19 to TRBJ2-5, with 9 bases matching TRBD2. With 5 bases clipped from V and 5 bases from J, the junction kept 9 bases outside the gene matches. The CDR3 contains 15 residues. Germline loops: CDR1 LNHDA, CDR2 SQIVND (reference sequence).

The chain carries TRBV18 and TRBJ1-1; D gene ambiguous. The ends were cut back, 2 bases at V and 1 base at J, with 8 bases in the middle. This CDR3 is built from 14 residues. Germline CDR1 reads KGHSH; CDR2 reads LQKENI. The CDR3 loop reads CASSPTEGNTEAFF. In DNA form, the CDR3 reads TGTGCCAGCTCACCAACCGAGGGGAACACTGAAGCTTTCTTT. The full variable domain, with the rest looked up from reference TRBV18 and TRBJ1-1, is NAGVMQNPRHLVRRRGQEARLRCSPMKGHSHVYWYRQLPEEGLKFMVYLQKENIIDESGMPKERFSAEFPKEGPSILRIQQVVRGDSAAYFCASSPTEGNTEAFFGQGTRLTVV.

V gene TRBV27 combines with J gene TRBJ2-7, with 9 bases aligning to TRBD2. The CDR3 is 15 amino acids. Germline lookup yields CDR1 MNHEY and CDR2 SMNVEV (reference sequence). V was pared by 3 bases and J by 3 bases, with 6 bases of the junction left unmatched. DNA for the CDR3: TGTGCCAGCAGTTTTATGACTAGCGGTGGCTACGAGCAGTACTTC. It codes for CASSFMTSGGYEQYF.

V usage is TRBV4-2 and J usage is TRBJ2-7, with 10 bases matching TRBD1. The germline gives CDR1 LGHNA, CDR2 YNFKEQ. The junction had 12 bases not matched to a gene; V was cut back by 2 bases and J by 2 bases. The CDR3 contains 18 residues. The CDR3 nucleotides are TGTGCCAGCAGCCAAACCGTTGGGACAGGGGACTTTACCTACGAGCAGTACTTC. Encoded protein: CASSQTVGTGDFTYEQYF.

The V and J genes are TRBV7-8 and TRBJ2-5; TRBD2 matches 14 bases. V trimming: 5 bases; J trimming: 7 bases; junction bases outside the gene matches: 9. The CDR3 loop spans 16 amino acids. Germline-derived CDR1 and CDR2 are SGHVS and FQNEAQ. CDR3: CASSATRTSGRRTQYF. DNA of the CDR3: TGTGCCAGCAGCGCAACTCGGACTAGCGGGAGGAGGACCCAGTACTTC.

The chain couples TRBV18 to TRBJ2-3, with TRBD1 as a possible D gene (5 bases). This CDR3 region has 16 residues. Per germline, CDR1 KGHSH and CDR2 LQKENI. Trimming took 4 bases from V and 0 from J, leaving 14 bases between them. This chain's CDR3 is CASSRRQQISTDTQYF. The DNA for the CDR3 is TGTGCCAGCTCACGAAGACAGCAAATTAGCACAGATACGCAGTATTTT.

CDR3 DNA sequence: TGTGCCAGCAGCGTTCTGGGCGTTAATGAAAAACTGTTTTTT. This translates into CASSVLGVNEKLFF. The chain uses TRBV7-2 and TRBJ1-4; D not certain. V lost 5 bases and J 4 bases, leaving 11 bases between the germline ends. CDR1 and CDR2 (germline): SGHTA, FQGNSA. The CDR3 totals 14 residues.

The genes are TRBV15 and TRBJ2-1; 12 nucleotides line up with TRBD2. Germline V gives CDR1 LNHNV, CDR2 YYDKDF (reference sequence). V shed 0 bases and J 8 bases; nucleotides not matched to a gene: 23. CDR3 length equals 22 residues. The CDR3 loop is CATSRERSLTDPTSGSVDEQFF. The CDR3 DNA sequence: TGTGCCACCAGCAGAGAGAGATCCCTAACTGATCCGACTAGCGGGAGTGTCGATGAGCAGTTCTTC.

This chain links TRBV28 with TRBJ2-5; 10 bases are a match to TRBD1. This CDR3 is 18 amino acids long. Losses at the gene ends were 4 bases for V and 5 bases for J; bases not matched to a gene: 16. Germline V gives CDR1 MDHEN, CDR2 SYDVKM. CDR3 loop: CASSSTGTGASRMETQYF. CDR3 coding DNA: TGTGCCAGCAGTTCCACCGGGACAGGGGCCAGTAGGATGGAGACCCAGTACTTC.

This clone showed up just a few times. This sequence joins TRBV7-9 and TRBJ2-1, with 10 bases that match TRBD2. In germline, CDR1 is SEHNR, CDR2 FQNEAQ (reference sequence). After removal of 3 bases from V and 9 bases from J, the junction contained 8 bases not matched to a gene. CDR3 size: 15 residues. Here the CDR3 reads CASSFAKAGGLEQFF. The CDR3 bases are TGTGCCAGCAGCTTCGCAAAAGCGGGAGGGCTTGAGCAGTTCTTC.

The rearrangement links TRBV29-1 to TRBJ2-3, with TRBD1 matching over 7 bases. The CDR3 loop spans 12 amino acids. CDR1 is SQVTM, CDR2 ANQGSEA, per germline. With V trimmed by 3 bases and J by 4 bases, 1 base remained unmatched. CDR3 nucleotide sequence: TGCAGCGTTGACCAGGGGGCAGATACGCAGTATTTT. It yields the protein CSVDQGADTQYF.

The chain uses TRBV2 and TRBJ1-5; 9 nucleotides line up with TRBD1. The CDR3 runs to 15 residues. The trim removed 4 bases at V and 7 bases at J, leaving 8 bases unmatched. Per the germline V gene, CDR1 is SNHLY and CDR2 is FYNNEI. The CDR3 sequence is CASSVGTGPGQPQHF. As DNA, the CDR3 is TGTGCCAGCAGTGTAGGGACAGGGCCAGGACAGCCCCAGCATTTT.